This entry lists 6 T cell receptor beta chains sequenced from one sample in a study of monozygotic twins with inflammatory bowel disease. From its re-call of the 5' RACE reads, TCRdb lists each CDR3 protein once, without DNA. The sample table sets out approximately 390,000 distinct CDR3 sequences. The sequencing sample was made of blood. These receptors originate from a human donor with ulcerative colitis or Crohn's disease, or a healthy co-twin of an affected twin (not recorded which).

V is TRBV7-2 and J is TRBJ1-1; the TCRdb call, TRBD1, lacks DNA for checking. Germline CDR1 SGHTA, CDR2 FQGNSA. The CDR3 totals 15 residues. The CDR3 region is CASSLVKGGVTEAFF.

The chain links TRBV9 to TRBJ1-1; the TCRdb call, TRBD1, lacks DNA for checking. The CDR3 runs to 14 residues. Per germline, CDR1 SGDLS and CDR2 YYNGEE. The CDR3 sequence: CASSVSGGNTEAFF.

The V and J genes are TRBV18 and TRBJ2-7; TCRdb picks TRBD1, but there is no DNA to check that call. This CDR3 comprises 15 residues. From germline, CDR1 is KGHSH and CDR2 LQKENI. CDR3 amino acids: CASSPRRTGWYEQYF.

The genes are TRBV12-3 or TRBV12-4 and TRBJ2-3; TCRdb selects TRBD2, and the lack of DNA leaves this call unchecked. The CDR3 extends over 15 amino acids. Here the CDR3 reads CASSQLAGGTNTQYF.

J is TRBJ1-2 and V is TRBV20-1; TCRdb proposes TRBD1, but this gene call is untestable without DNA. The germline gives CDR1 DFQATT, CDR2 SNEGSKA (reference sequence). The CDR3 has 15 amino acids. The chain's CDR3 is CSARDRTQGGYGYTF.

The gene calls are TRBV27 and TRBJ1-5; TCRdb gives TRBD1 as the D gene, but with no DNA this cannot be confirmed. Per germline, CDR1 MNHEY and CDR2 SMNVEV (reference sequence). This CDR3 comprises 15 residues. The CDR3 is CASSSQGWSNQPQHF.